What follows are 12 T cell receptor beta chains derived from one specimen sequenced in a study of blood T cell repertoires in COVID-19. The repertoire was sequenced with immunoSEQ multiplex PCR; TCRdb's copy has only in-frame clones and lacks some. The sample has 130,000 to 150,000 clones; approximately 87% are singletons. Sequencing used PBMCs or T cells enriched from blood (not recorded which). These receptors all stem from a woman in her thirties with acute COVID-19.

The rearrangement links TRBV7-2 to TRBJ2-1; D may be TRBD2 (5 bases). In germline, CDR1 is SGHTA, CDR2 FQGNSA. Trimming stripped 6 bases from V and 6 bases from J, with 18 bases between. This CDR3 spans 15 amino acids. The CDR3 here is CASSFLSGNVNEQFF. The CDR3 DNA reads TGTGCCAGCAGTTTCCTCTCGGGGAACGTCAATGAGCAGTTCTTC.

The DNA of the CDR3 is TGTGCCAGCTCACCTCGACAGGGTGACATATATTTT. It yields the protein CASSPRQGDIYF. The chain employs TRBV18 and TRBJ1-3, with TRBD1 identical over 7 bases. This CDR3 contains 12 residues. Germline lookup yields CDR1 KGHSH and CDR2 LQKENI. The trim removed 3 bases at V and 12 bases at J, leaving 5 bases unmatched. The full variable domain, completed using reference TRBV18 and TRBJ1-3, is NAGVMQNPRHLVRRRGQEARLRCSPMKGHSHVYWYRQLPEEGLKFMVYLQKENIIDESGMPKERFSAEFPKEGPSILRIQQVVRGDSAAYFCASSPRQGDIYFGEGSWLTVV.

The chain has TRBV29-1 and TRBJ1-2; the match to TRBD1 covers 7 bases. Germline V CDR1 and CDR2: SQVTM, ANQGSEA. With 0 bases clipped from V and 4 bases from J, the junction kept 8 bases outside the gene matches. This CDR3 comprises 15 residues. The CDR3 region has the DNA TGCAGCGTTGAAGACGGCAGGGGGTTCGTCTATGGCTACACCTTC. Its translation is CSVEDGRGFVYGYTF.

As regards this clone: The junction differs from germline at one of its ends, possibly a read error. The rearrangement links TRBV30 to TRBJ1-3; the match to TRBD1 covers 7 bases. From germline, CDR1 is GTSNPN and CDR2 SVGIG (reference sequence). The CDR3 consists of 12 residues. CDR3 in amino acids: CAWSVLGDRLSF. The CDR3 nucleotides read TGTGCCTGGAGTGTTTTGGGGGACAGACTATCTTTT.

The sample holds a few counts of this clone. V and J are TRBV9 and TRBJ2-5; 7 bases fit TRBD2. From germline, CDR1 is SGDLS and CDR2 YYNGEE. With 4 bases clipped from V and 0 bases from J, the junction kept 6 bases outside the gene matches. This CDR3 is 15 amino acids long. This CDR3 is CASSLSGNNQETQYF. The CDR3, as DNA: TGTGCCAGCAGCTTAAGCGGGAATAACCAAGAGACCCAGTACTTC.

This clone came up once. The chain has TRBV7-3 and TRBJ1-1, with a weak D call TRBD1 (6 bases). Per the germline V gene, CDR1 is SGHTA and CDR2 is FQGTGA. There are 15 residues in the CDR3. Trimming shortened V by 5 bases and J by 4 bases, and 17 bases separated the two germline ends. The CDR3 DNA is TGTGCCAGCAGCCTCTACAGCCGGGGGGCCACTGAAGCTTTCTTT. Translating it yields CASSLYSRGATEAFF.

This rearrangement joins TRBV10-3 to TRBJ2-2; D might be TRBD1 (5 bases). Trimming left V 3 bases short and J 5 bases short, with 7 bases between. There are 13 residues in the CDR3. CDR1 ENHRY and CDR2 SYGVKD come from the germline V gene. CDR3 in amino acids: CAISDRTTGELFF. In DNA, the CDR3 is TGTGCCATCAGTGACCGGACAACCGGGGAGCTGTTTTTT.

The chain recombines TRBV14 with TRBJ2-1; D gene ambiguous. Trimming took off 0 bases at V and 6 bases at J, with 21 bases between the two ends. The CDR3 is 18 residues long. Germline V gene lookup returns CDR1 SGHDN and CDR2 FVKESK. The CDR3 DNA sequence: TGTGCCAGCAGCCAAGATCAAGCCCGACACCGAACCCGCAATGAGCAGTTCTTC. Residues: CASSQDQARHRTRNEQFF. Drawing the rest from reference TRBV14 and TRBJ2-1, the complete variable domain is EAGVTQFPSHSVIEKGQTVTLRCDPISGHDNLYWYRRVMGKEIKFLLHFVKESKQDESGMPNNRFLAERTGGTYSTLKVQPAELEDSGVYFCASSQDQARHRTRNEQFFGPGTRLTVL.

V is TRBV3-1 (or the pseudogene TRBV3-2) and J is TRBJ1-1; 9 nucleotides match TRBD1. V lost 0 bases, J lost 0 bases, and 17 bases stayed unmatched. The CDR3 totals 21 residues. Germline V lookup: CDR1 LGHDT, CDR2 YNNKEL (reference sequence). The CDR3 sequence: CASSQEETGTGFMIMNTEAFF. DNA for the CDR3: TGTGCCAGCAGCCAAGAAGAAACCGGGACAGGGTTTATGATAATGAACACTGAAGCTTTCTTT.

This clone was seen a single time. The chain links TRBV7-3 to TRBJ1-1; 10 bases are shared with TRBD1. The V and J ends lost 6 bases and 5 bases, in that order; junction bases with no gene match: 12. The CDR3 contains 16 residues. Germline lookup yields CDR1 SGHTA and CDR2 FQGTGA. The CDR3 spells CASRQAGTGVGTEAFF. In nucleotides, the CDR3 is TGTGCCAGCAGGCAAGCCGGGACAGGGGTTGGAACTGAAGCTTTCTTT. Together with reference TRBV7-3 and TRBJ1-1, the CDR3 gives the full variable domain: GAGVSQTPSNKVTEKGKYVELRCDPISGHTALYWYRQSLGQGPEFLIYFQGTGAADDSGLPNDRFFAVRPEGSVSTLKIQRTERGDSAVYLCASRQAGTGVGTEAFFGQGTRLTVV.

The gene calls are TRBV9 and TRBJ2-3; 8 nucleotides match TRBD1. The germline V gene has CDR1 SGDLS and CDR2 YYNGEE. Trimming at V came to 3 bases and at J to 3 bases, leaving 9 bases not matched to a gene. The CDR3 length is 16 residues. CDR3 sequence: CASSAQGAGVTDTQYF. Here the CDR3 DNA reads TGTGCCAGCAGCGCTCAGGGGGCTGGAGTGACAGATACGCAGTATTTT.

The chain carries TRBV5-5 and TRBJ1-1; D remains unclear. The V end lost 1 base, the J end lost 2 bases, and 12 bases lay between the germline ends. Germline assignment: CDR1 SGHKS and CDR2 YYEKEE (reference sequence). The CDR3 covers 15 residues. The CDR3, as DNA: TGTGCCAGCAGCTTGAGTATATCTATAAACACTGAAGCTTTCTTT. Translating it yields CASSLSISINTEAFF. Looking up the rest from reference TRBV5-5 and TRBJ1-1 gives the full variable domain: DAGVTQSPTHLIKTRGQQVTLRCSPISGHKSVSWYQQVLGQGPQFIFQYYEKEERGRGNFPDRFSARQFPNYSSELNVNALLLGDSALYLCASSLSISINTEAFFGQGTRLTVV.